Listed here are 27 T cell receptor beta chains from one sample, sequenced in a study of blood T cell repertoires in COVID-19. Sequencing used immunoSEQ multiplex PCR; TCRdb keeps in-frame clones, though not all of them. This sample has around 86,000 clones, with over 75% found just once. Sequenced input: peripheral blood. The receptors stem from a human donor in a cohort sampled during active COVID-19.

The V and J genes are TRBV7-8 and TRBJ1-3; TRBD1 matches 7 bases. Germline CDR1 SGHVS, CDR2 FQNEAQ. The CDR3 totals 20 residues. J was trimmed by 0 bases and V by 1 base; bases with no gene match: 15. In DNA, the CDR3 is TGTGCCAGCAGCTTAGACAGGGGAAAACGCAACCAAAGCTCTGGAAACACCATATATTTT. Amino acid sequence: CASSLDRGKRNQSSGNTIYF.

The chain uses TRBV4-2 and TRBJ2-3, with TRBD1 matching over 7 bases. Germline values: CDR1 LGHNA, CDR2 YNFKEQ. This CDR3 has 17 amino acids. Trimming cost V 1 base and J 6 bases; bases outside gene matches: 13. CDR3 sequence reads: CASSQVATGDVDDTQYF. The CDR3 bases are TGTGCCAGCAGCCAAGTAGCTACAGGGGACGTCGACGATACGCAGTATTTT.

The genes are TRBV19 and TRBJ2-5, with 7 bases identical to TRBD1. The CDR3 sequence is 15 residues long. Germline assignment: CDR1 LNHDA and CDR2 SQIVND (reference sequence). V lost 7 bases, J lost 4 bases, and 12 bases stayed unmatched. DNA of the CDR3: TGTGCCAGTACGCGCGCGCCAGGGGGTATAGAGACCCAGTACTTC. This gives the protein CASTRAPGGIETQYF.

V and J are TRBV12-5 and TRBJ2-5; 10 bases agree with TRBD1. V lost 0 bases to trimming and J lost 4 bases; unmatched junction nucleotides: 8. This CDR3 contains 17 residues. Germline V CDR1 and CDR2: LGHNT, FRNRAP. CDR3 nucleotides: TGTGCTAGTGGTTTGGTGGTGTCGGGACAGGGGCGAGAGACCCAGTACTTC. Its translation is CASGLVVSGQGRETQYF.

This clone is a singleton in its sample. DNA for the CDR3: TGTGCCAGCAGCCGGGACAGGGGGCCTGACTATGGCTACACCTTC. This gives the protein CASSRDRGPDYGYTF. The chain employs TRBV5-6 and TRBJ1-2; TRBD1 aligns across 12 bases. V dropped 4 bases and J dropped 3; count of bases not matched to a gene: 4. CDR3 length: 15 amino acids. Germline CDR1 is SGHDT and CDR2 is YYEEEE.

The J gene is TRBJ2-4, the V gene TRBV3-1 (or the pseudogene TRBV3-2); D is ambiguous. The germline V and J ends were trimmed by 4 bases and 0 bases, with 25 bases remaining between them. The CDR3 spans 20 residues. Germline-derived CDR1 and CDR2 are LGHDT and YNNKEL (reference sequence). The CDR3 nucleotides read TGTGCCAGCAGCCCAAGATCCATATTTACATTTCCCTTAGCCAAAAACATTCAGTACTTC. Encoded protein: CASSPRSIFTFPLAKNIQYF.

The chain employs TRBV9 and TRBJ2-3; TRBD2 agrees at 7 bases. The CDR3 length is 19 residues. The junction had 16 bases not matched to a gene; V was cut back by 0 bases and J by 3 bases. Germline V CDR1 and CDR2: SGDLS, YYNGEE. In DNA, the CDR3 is TGTGCCAGCAGCGTAGTAGGGGCTAGCGGCCCTGCAGGGACAGATACGCAGTATTTT. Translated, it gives CASSVVGASGPAGTDTQYF.

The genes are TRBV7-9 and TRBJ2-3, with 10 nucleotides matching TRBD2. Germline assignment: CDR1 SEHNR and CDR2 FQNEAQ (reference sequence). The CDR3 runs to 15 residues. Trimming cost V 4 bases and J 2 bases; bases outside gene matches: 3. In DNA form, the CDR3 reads TGTGCCAGCAGCTCCGGGACTAGCGACACAGATACGCAGTATTTT. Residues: CASSSGTSDTDTQYF.

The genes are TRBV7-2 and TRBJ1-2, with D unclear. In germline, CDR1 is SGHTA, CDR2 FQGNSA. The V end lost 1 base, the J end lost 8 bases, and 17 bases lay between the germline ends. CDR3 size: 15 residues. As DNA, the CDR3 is TGTGCCAGCAGCTTAGACGGCGGAGGCCTCTGGGGCTACACCTTC. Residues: CASSLDGGGLWGYTF.

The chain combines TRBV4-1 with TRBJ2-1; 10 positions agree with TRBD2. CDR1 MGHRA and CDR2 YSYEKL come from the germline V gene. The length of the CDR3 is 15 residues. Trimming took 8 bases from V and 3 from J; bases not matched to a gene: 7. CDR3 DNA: TGCGCCAGCGCTACCGGGACTAGCGTCTACAATGAGCAGTTCTTC. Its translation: CASATGTSVYNEQFF.

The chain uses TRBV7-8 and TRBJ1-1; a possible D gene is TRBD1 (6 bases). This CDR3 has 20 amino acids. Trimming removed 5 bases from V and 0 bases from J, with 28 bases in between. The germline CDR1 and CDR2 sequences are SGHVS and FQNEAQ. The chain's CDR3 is CASSPHRVPFSSNMNTEAFF. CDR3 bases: TGTGCCAGCAGCCCCCACAGGGTTCCTTTCTCCTCAAACATGAACACTGAAGCTTTCTTT. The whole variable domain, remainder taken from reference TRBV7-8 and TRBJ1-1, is GAGVSQSPRYKVAKRGQDVALRCDPISGHVSLFWYQQALGQGPEFLTYFQNEAQLDKSGLPSDRFFAERPEGSVSTLKIQRTQQEDSAVYLCASSPHRVPFSSNMNTEAFFGQGTRLTVV.

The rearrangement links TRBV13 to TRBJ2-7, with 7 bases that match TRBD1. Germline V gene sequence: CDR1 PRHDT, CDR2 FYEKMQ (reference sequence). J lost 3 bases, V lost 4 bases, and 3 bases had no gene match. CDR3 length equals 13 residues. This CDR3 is CASSWGQNYEQYF. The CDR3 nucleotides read TGTGCCAGCAGCTGGGGACAGAACTACGAGCAGTACTTC.

The CDR3 region is CASRREQYF. In DNA form, the CDR3 reads TGTGCCAGCAGGCGCGAGCAGTACTTC. The chain is built from TRBV27 and TRBJ2-7; D unclear. The CDR3 loop spans 9 amino acids. V lost 6 bases to trimming and J lost 6 bases, with 3 bases between them. In germline, CDR1 is MNHEY, CDR2 SMNVEV (reference sequence).

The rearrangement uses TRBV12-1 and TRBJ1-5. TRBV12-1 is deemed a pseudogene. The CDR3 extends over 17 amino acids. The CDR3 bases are TGTGCCAGCAGCTTTGAGGGGTACGGGGGTGGGGGTCAGCCCCAGCATTTT. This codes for CASSFEGYGGGGQPQHF.

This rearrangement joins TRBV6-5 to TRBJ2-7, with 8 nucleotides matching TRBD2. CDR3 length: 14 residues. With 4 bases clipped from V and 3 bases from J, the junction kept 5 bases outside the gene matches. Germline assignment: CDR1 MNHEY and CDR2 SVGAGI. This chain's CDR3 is CASSSGREIYEQYF. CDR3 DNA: TGTGCCAGCAGTTCCGGGAGGGAAATCTACGAGCAGTACTTC.

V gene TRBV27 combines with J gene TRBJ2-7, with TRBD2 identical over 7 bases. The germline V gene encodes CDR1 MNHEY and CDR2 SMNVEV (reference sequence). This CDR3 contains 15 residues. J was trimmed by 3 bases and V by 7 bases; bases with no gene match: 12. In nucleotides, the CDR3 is TGTGCCAGCACCCCCCTCGGGAGGATTGACTACGAGCAGTACTTC. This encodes CASTPLGRIDYEQYF.

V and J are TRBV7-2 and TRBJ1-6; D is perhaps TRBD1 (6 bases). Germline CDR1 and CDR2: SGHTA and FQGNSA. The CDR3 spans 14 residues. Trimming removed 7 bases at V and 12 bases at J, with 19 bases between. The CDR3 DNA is TGTGCCAGCATCCCTATTGGGGGGGGGCGACCCCTCCACTTT. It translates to CASIPIGGGRPLHF.

In nucleotides, the CDR3 is TGTGCCAGCAGCGTAGCGTACCGCGGGAGGTCCACAGATACGCAGTATTTT. Protein product: CASSVAYRGRSTDTQYF. V usage is TRBV9 and J usage is TRBJ2-3, with TRBD2 matching over 8 bases. This CDR3 comprises 17 residues. V lost 0 bases and J lost 2; bases outside the gene matches: 8. Germline V lookup: CDR1 SGDLS, CDR2 YYNGEE. The complete variable domain, with remaining parts taken from reference TRBV9 and TRBJ2-3, reads DSGVTQTPKHLITATGQRVTLRCSPRSGDLSVYWYQQSLDQGLQFLIQYYNGEERAKGNILERFSAQQFPDLHSELNLSSLELGDSALYFCASSVAYRGRSTDTQYFGPGTRLTVL.

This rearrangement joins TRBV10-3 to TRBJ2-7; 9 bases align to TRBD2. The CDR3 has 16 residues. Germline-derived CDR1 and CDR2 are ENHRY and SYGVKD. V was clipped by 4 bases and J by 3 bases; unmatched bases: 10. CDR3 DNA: TGTGCCATCAGTGGATCCGGGCTAGCGGGGTTCTACGAGCAGTACTTC. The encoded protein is CAISGSGLAGFYEQYF.

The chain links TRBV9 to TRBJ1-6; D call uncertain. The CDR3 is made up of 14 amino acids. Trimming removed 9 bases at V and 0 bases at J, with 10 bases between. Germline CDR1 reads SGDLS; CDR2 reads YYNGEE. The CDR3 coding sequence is TGTGCCACCGCGGAGAGCTCCTATAATTCACCCCTCCACTTT. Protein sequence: CATAESSYNSPLHF. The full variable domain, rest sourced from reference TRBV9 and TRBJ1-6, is DSGVTQTPKHLITATGQRVTLRCSPRSGDLSVYWYQQSLDQGLQFLIQYYNGEERAKGNILERFSAQQFPDLHSELNLSSLELGDSALYFCATAESSYNSPLHFGNGTRLTVT.

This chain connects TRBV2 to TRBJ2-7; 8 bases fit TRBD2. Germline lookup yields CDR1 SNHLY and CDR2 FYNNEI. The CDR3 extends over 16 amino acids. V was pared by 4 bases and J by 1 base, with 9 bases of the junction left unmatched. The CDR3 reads CASSARGAYKSYEQYF. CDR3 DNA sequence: TGTGCCAGCAGTGCGCGGGGGGCCTACAAGTCCTACGAGCAGTACTTC.

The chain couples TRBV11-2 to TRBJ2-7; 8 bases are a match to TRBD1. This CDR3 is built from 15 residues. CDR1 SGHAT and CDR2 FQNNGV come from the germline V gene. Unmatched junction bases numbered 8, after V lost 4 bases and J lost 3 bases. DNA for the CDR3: TGTGCCAGCAGCTCCCTACGACAGGGGATCTACGAGCAGTACTTC. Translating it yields CASSSLRQGIYEQYF.

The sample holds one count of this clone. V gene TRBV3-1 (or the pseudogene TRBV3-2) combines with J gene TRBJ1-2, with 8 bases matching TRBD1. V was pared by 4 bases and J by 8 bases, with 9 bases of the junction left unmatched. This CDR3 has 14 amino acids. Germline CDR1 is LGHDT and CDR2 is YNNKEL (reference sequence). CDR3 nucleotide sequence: TGTGCCAGCAGCCGGCTGGACAGGGCCGAAGGCTACACCTTC. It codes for CASSRLDRAEGYTF.

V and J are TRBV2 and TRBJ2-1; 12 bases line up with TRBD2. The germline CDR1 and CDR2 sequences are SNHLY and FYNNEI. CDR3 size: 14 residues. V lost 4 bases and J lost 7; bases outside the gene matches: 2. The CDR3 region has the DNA TGTGCCAGCAGTGTGACTAGCGGGGGTAATGAGCAGTTCTTC. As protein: CASSVTSGGNEQFF.

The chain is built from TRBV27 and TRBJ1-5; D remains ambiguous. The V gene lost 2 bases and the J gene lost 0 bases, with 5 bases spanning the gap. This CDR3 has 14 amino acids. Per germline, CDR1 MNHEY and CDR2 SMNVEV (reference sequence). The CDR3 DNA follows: TGTGCCAGCAGTTTACAGTATAGCAATCAGCCCCAGCATTTT. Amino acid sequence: CASSLQYSNQPQHF.

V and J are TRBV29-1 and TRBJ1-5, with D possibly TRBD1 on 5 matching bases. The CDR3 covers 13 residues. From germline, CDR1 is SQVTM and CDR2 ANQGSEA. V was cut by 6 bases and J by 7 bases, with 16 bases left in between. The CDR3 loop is CSVGGSRTQPQHF. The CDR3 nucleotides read TGCAGCGTCGGGGGGAGTAGGACGCAGCCCCAGCATTTT.

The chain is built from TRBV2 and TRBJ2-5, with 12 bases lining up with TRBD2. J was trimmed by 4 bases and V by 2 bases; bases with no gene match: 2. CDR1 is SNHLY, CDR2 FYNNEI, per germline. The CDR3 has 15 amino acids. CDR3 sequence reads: CASSEPTSGGETQYF. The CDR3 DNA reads TGTGCCAGCAGTGAACCGACTAGCGGGGGAGAGACCCAGTACTTC.